This record concerns one TCR beta chain sequence. Antigen specificity is unknown. Healthy donors had no documented immune events, such as infections, while sampled. Using immunoSEQ multiplex PCR, the repertoire was profiled, and TCRdb retains in-frame clones only, with some absent. The table records approximately 80,000 clones, around four fifths of them present only once. The data are from a study of identifying expanded T cells in peripheral blood. Findings and caveats of the study: Clone count variance between approximately two-week samples rose with total template count. Differentially abundant clones: about 1.2 between replicates, 16.4 at approximately two weeks, less than 25 at four.

The CDR3 totals 15 residues. The germline V gene has CDR1 KGHSH and CDR2 LQKENI. V shed 7 bases and J 3 bases; nucleotides not matched to a gene: 5. The gene calls are TRBV18 and TRBJ2-1; 11 bases are shared with TRBD2. The receptor was isolated from a person aged 18 to 70 in good health. Sample: blood. CDR3 sequence (DNA): TGTGCCAGCTTTACCGGGACTAGCGGCTACAATGAGCAGTTCTTC. This codes for CASFTGTSGYNEQFF.